This T cell receptor beta chain was recovered during a study of CD8 T cells in Susac syndrome. Random hexamers were used to reverse transcribe an amount of roughly 0.5 to 1 ug RNA. TCRdb fed the immunoSEQ multiplex PCR reads into MiXCR, producing one record per CDR3 protein. This table has around 130,000 distinct CDR3 sequences, roughly 80% appearing once. Through negative isolation, CD4+ and CD8+ T cells were obtained, while TEMRA cells were enriched using FACS. CDR3 length: 15 amino acids. J gave up 0 bases and V 3 bases, and 2 bases lay outside the gene matches. CDR1 and CDR2 from the germline V gene are SGHRS and YFSETQ.

This sequence was found in a human donor with multiple sclerosis. The V gene is TRBV5-1, the J gene TRBJ2-3; 9 nucleotides match TRBD2. Sequencing was done on a sample of CD8+ T cells from PBMCs. CDR3 sequence (DNA): TGCGCCAGCAGCTGGAGCGGGGGGAGCACAGATACGCAGTATTTT. Translating it yields CASSWSGGSTDTQYF.